The T cell receptor beta chain described here comes from a study of blood T cell repertoires in COVID-19. Study background: The United States, Italy and Spain supplied acute and convalescent COVID-19 samples. The cDNA or gDNA used as material had been derived from T cells, B-cell-depleted T cells, or PBMCs.

In germline, CDR1 is SNHLY, CDR2 FYNNEI. V gave up 5 bases and J gave up 1 base, with 8 bases separating them. CDR3 length: 13 residues. As processed by the authors: Reference gene primers were amplified, and this amplification served to estimate nucleated cell counts. Sequenced by immunoSEQ multiplex PCR; TCRdb stores in-frame clones only, minus some. The V and J calls and clone size are taken from that table; D and trimming were inferred from the DNA. The sample has 190,000 or so clones, around 87% seen once. The clonotype was recovered from a man aged 40-55 years with active or convalescent COVID-19. The gene calls are TRBV2 and TRBJ1-1; D not resolved. Sequencing used peripheral blood. The CDR3 sequence: CASSTRWNTEAFF. The CDR3 region has the DNA TGTGCCAGCAGTACCCGGTGGAACACTGAAGCTTTCTTT.